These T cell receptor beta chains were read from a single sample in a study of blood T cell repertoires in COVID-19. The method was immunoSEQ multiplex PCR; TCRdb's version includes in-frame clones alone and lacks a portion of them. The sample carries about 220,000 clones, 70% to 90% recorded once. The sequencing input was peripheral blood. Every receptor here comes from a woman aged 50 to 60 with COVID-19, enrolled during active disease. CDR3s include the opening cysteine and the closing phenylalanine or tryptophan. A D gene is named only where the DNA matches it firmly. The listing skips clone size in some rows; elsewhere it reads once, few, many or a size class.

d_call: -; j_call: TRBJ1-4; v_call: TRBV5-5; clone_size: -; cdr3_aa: CASSPSGQPNEKLFF; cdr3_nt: TGTGCCAGCAGCCCCAGCGGACAGCCCAATGAAAAACTGTTTTTT
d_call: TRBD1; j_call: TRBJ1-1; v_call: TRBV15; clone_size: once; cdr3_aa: CATSRQQGMNTEAFF; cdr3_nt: TGTGCCACCAGCCGCCAACAGGGGATGAACACTGAAGCTTTCTTT
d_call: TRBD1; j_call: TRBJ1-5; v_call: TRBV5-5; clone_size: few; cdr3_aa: CASSLAPGGRQPQHF; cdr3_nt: TGTGCCAGCAGCTTGGCCCCAGGGGGCAGACAGCCCCAGCATTTT
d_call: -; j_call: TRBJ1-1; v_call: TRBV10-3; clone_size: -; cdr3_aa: CAIRRERSDTEAFF; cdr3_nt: TGTGCCATCAGGAGGGAACGGTCGGACACTGAAGCTTTCTTT
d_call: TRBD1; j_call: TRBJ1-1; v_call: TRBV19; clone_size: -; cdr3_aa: CASSANRGTEAFF; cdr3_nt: TGTGCCAGTAGTGCCAACAGGGGCACTGAAGCTTTCTTT
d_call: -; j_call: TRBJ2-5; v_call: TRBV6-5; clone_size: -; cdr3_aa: CASSYARVNRETQYF; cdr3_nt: TGTGCCAGCAGTTACGCCCGGGTTAATAGGGAGACCCAGTACTTC
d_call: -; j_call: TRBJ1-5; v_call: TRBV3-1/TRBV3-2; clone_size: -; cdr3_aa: CATPPARVRQPQHF; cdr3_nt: TGTGCCACTCCCCCAGCGAGGGTACGTCAGCCCCAGCATTTT
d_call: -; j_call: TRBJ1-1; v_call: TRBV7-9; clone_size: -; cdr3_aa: CASSPGLDTEAFF; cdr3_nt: TGTGCCAGCAGCCCGGGACTAGACACTGAAGCTTTCTTT
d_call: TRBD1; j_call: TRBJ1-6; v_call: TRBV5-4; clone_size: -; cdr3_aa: CASSAYQGAKNSPLHF; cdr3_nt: TGTGCCAGCAGCGCATACCAGGGGGCGAAGAATTCACCCCTCCACTTT
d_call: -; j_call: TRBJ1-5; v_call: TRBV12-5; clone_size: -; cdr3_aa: CASATGDYSNQPQHF; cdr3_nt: TGTGCTAGTGCCACGGGAGATTATAGCAATCAGCCCCAGCATTTT